A selection of T cell receptor beta chains follows, all from one sample in a study of preoperative IRX-2 immunotherapy in early breast cancer. The repertoire was sequenced with immunoSEQ multiplex PCR; TCRdb's copy has only in-frame clones and lacks some. The sample contains about 98,000 clones, roughly 89% of which appear only once. The sample was tumor tissue, taken after IRX-2 immunotherapy. These receptors were taken from a human donor with breast cancer. Each CDR3 is given with its conserved first and last residue. The D gene is left open where the match is weak. Only part of the rows carry a size: once, few, many, or a class if the clone is expanded.

v_call: TRBV7-1
clone_size: -
j_call: TRBJ1-2
d_call: -
cdr3_nt: TGTGCCAGCAGCTCCCACCGGGTGGTGGTTTCAGACAGAGACTATGGCTACACCTTC
cdr3_aa: CASSSHRVVVSDRDYGYTF

v_call: TRBV14
clone_size: -
j_call: TRBJ1-1
d_call: -
cdr3_nt: TGTGCCAGCAGCCCATGGACCGCTCCTGAAGCTTTCTTT
cdr3_aa: CASSPWTAPEAFF

v_call: TRBV7-8
clone_size: once
j_call: TRBJ1-3
d_call: -
cdr3_nt: TGTGCCAGCAGCTTAGACCGGGGCTCTGGAAACACCATATATTTT
cdr3_aa: CASSLDRGSGNTIYF

v_call: TRBV6-8
clone_size: -
j_call: TRBJ1-2
d_call: -
cdr3_nt: TGTGCCAGCAGTGCGGGGGTAAACTATGGCTACACCTTC
cdr3_aa: CASSAGVNYGYTF

v_call: TRBV10-2
clone_size: -
j_call: TRBJ2-7
d_call: TRBD2
cdr3_nt: TGCGCCAGCGGGGGGACTAGCGGGAGGGAGGAGCAGTACTTC
cdr3_aa: CASGGTSGREEQYF

v_call: TRBV7-1
clone_size: -
j_call: TRBJ2-7
d_call: -
cdr3_nt: TGTGCCAGCAGCTTAAGCACCAAGGACGAGCAGTACTTC
cdr3_aa: CASSLSTKDEQYF

v_call: TRBV7-6
clone_size: -
j_call: TRBJ2-1
d_call: TRBD2
cdr3_nt: TGTGCCAGCAGCTTGGGGGGACTAGCGGGCGACAATGAGCAGTTCTTC
cdr3_aa: CASSLGGLAGDNEQFF

v_call: TRBV6-8
clone_size: -
j_call: TRBJ1-2
d_call: TRBD1
cdr3_nt: TGTGCCAGCACTTACAGGGGGCAAGCTAACTATGGCTACACCTTC
cdr3_aa: CASTYRGQANYGYTF

v_call: TRBV28
clone_size: -
j_call: TRBJ2-7
d_call: TRBD1
cdr3_nt: TGTGCCAGCAGCCGCCCGGACAGGACTCGCTCCTACGAGCAGTACTTC
cdr3_aa: CASSRPDRTRSYEQYF

v_call: TRBV28
clone_size: -
j_call: TRBJ2-7
d_call: TRBD1
cdr3_nt: TGTGCCAGCAGTTTATGGGGGACAGGATCCTCCTACGAGCAGTACTTC
cdr3_aa: CASSLWGTGSSYEQYF

v_call: TRBV19
clone_size: -
j_call: TRBJ1-2
d_call: TRBD1
cdr3_nt: TGTGCCAGTAGAGACCGGGACAGGGCAAGCTATGGCTACACCTTC
cdr3_aa: CASRDRDRASYGYTF

v_call: TRBV28
clone_size: -
j_call: TRBJ2-1
d_call: -
cdr3_nt: TGTGCCAGCAGTACCCGCGGATTGGGGAACAATGAGCAGTTCTTC
cdr3_aa: CASSTRGLGNNEQFF

v_call: TRBV11-3
clone_size: -
j_call: TRBJ1-1
d_call: -
cdr3_nt: TGTGCCAGCAGCTTACTTCGGTACAGGAGGACTGAAGCTTTCTTT
cdr3_aa: CASSLLRYRRTEAFF

v_call: TRBV29-1
clone_size: once
j_call: TRBJ2-1
d_call: -
cdr3_nt: TGCAGCCCTCCCTCTAGCCCGGGGCGCACCTACAATGAGCAGTTCTTC
cdr3_aa: CSPPSSPGRTYNEQFF

v_call: TRBV6-8
clone_size: -
j_call: TRBJ2-7
d_call: -
cdr3_nt: TGTGCCAGCGGTGTGGTAGGGCGCACACCTCGTGTTTACCGGGAGCAGTACTTC
cdr3_aa: CASGVVGRTPRVYREQYF

v_call: TRBV23-1
clone_size: -
j_call: TRBJ2-3
d_call: -
cdr3_nt: TGCGCCAGCAGCTCCTTAAAGGACGGCACAGATACGCAGTATTTT
cdr3_aa: CASSSLKDGTDTQYF

v_call: TRBV15
clone_size: -
j_call: TRBJ1-5
d_call: TRBD1
cdr3_nt: TGTGCCACCAGCCTTACAGGGACAGGGCATCAGCCCCAGCATTTT
cdr3_aa: CATSLTGTGHQPQHF